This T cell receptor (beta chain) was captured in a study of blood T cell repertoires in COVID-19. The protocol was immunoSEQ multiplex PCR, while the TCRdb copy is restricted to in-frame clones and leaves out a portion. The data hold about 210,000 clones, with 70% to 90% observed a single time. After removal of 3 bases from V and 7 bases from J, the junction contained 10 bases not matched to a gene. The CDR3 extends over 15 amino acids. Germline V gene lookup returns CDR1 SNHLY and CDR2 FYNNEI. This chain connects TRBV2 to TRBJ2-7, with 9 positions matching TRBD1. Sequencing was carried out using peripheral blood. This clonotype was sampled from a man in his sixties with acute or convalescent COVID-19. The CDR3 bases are TGTGCCAGCAGTGATTTGGTACAGGGGGCAGGGGAGCAGTACTTC. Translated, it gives CASSDLVQGAGEQYF.